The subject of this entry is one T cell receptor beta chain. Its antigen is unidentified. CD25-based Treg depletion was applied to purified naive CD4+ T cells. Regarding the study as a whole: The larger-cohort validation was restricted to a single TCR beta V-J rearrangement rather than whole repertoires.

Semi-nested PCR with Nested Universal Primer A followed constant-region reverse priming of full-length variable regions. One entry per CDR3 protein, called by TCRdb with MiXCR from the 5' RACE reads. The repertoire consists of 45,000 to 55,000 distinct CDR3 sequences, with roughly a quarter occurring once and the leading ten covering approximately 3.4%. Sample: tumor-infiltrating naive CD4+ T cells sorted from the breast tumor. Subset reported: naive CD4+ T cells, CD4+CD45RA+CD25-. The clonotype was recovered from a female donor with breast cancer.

The CDR3 region is CASSRGQGGNSPLHF. Here the CDR3 DNA reads TGTGCCAGCAGCCGTGGCCAGGGGGGTAATTCACCCCTCCACTTT. The chain recombines TRBV5-4 with TRBJ1-6; 7 nucleotides match TRBD1. Trimming took 4 bases from V and 6 from J; bases not matched to a gene: 7. Per germline, CDR1 SGHNT and CDR2 YYREEE (reference sequence). There are 15 residues in the CDR3.